This T cell receptor (beta chain) was obtained from a study of glioma-infiltrating T cells. Germline assignment: CDR1 LGHNA and CDR2 YNFKEQ. Trimming removed 6 bases from V and 0 bases from J, with 13 bases in between. The CDR3 sequence is 15 residues long. TCR alpha and beta CDR3 regions were amplified from RNA using iRepertoire nested multiplex PCR. TCRdb fed the multiplex PCR reads into MiXCR, producing one record per CDR3 protein. Of roughly 5,000 distinct CDR3 sequences in the sample, 25% to 40% were seen once. This clonotype was seen more than once but under ten times. The material sequenced was glioma tissue, nonneoplastic brain tissue, or PBMCs (not recorded which). The chain uses TRBV4-2 and TRBJ2-3; TRBD2 might be the D (7 bases). This sequence was found in a human donor with low-grade glioma or glioblastoma, undergoing nonglioma brain surgery, or in good health (not recorded which). In DNA, the CDR3 is TGTGCCAGCAGAGATCCGGGGGGCAGCACAGATACGCAGTATTTT. Translated, it gives CASRDPGGSTDTQYF.